This T cell receptor (beta chain) was sequenced during a study of cytomegalovirus exposure and HLA in healthy donors. Study outcomes and limitations: TCR beta chains numbering under 200 were designated cytomegalovirus-associated.

The germline V gene encodes CDR1 LNHDA and CDR2 SQIVND (reference sequence). The CDR3 has 16 amino acids. With 6 bases clipped from V and 10 bases from J, the junction kept 10 bases outside the gene matches. Assay: immunoSEQ multiplex PCR; the TCRdb copy retains only in-frame clones and omits some. This repertoire shows about 140,000 clones, around 88% found once; its top ten account for over 6.5%. Among the roughly 120 subjects of the validation cohort, separate from the approximately 670-subject first cohort, were the donors. On this clone: Its antigen is as yet unknown.

The clonotype comes from a woman between 18 and 30 years old in good health and CMV-seropositive. V and J are TRBV19 and TRBJ2-1, with TRBD2 matching over 15 bases. Specimen: PBMCs. Written as DNA, the CDR3 is TGTGCCAGTAGCCTAATGGGACTAGCGGGAGGCGGGGAGCAGTTCTTC. Protein product: CASSLMGLAGGGEQFF.